The 18 T cell receptor beta chains listed next were all sequenced from one sample in a study of vaccination and CD4 T cells after COVID-19. Documented treatment: roughly ten-day PBMC culture with coronavirus spike peptide pools or control peptides (ViraFEST assay). Cultured CD4+ T cell DNA underwent sequencing with the Oncomine TCR Beta short-read assay. MiXCR, applied by TCRdb to the PCR reads, yields one record per CDR3 protein. The sample records under 11,000 distinct CDR3 sequences, 69% being singletons. Antigens of these TCRs are unknown. Sequencing was done on a sample of CD4+ T cells from blood, cultured in vitro. The receptors here all came from a human donor who had recovered from COVID-19.

This clonotype was observed a few times. The chain recombines TRBV6-1 with TRBJ1-2, with 7 bases fitting TRBD1. After removal of 6 bases from V and 7 bases from J, the junction contained 8 bases not matched to a gene. The CDR3 spans 13 residues. Germline lookup yields CDR1 MNHNS and CDR2 SASEGT. CDR3 sequence: CASSSGTVSGYTF. CDR3 DNA sequence: TGTGCCAGCAGCTCGGGGACAGTCTCTGGCTACACCTTC.

The chain joins TRBV6-5 to TRBJ1-1; D call uncertain. Germline CDR1 MNHEY, CDR2 SVGAGI. The CDR3 runs 14 residues. Trimming shortened V by 4 bases and J by 0 bases, and 9 bases separated the two germline ends. The CDR3 sequence: CASSSAALNTEAFF. The CDR3 DNA follows: TGTGCCAGCAGTTCCGCAGCGCTGAACACTGAAGCTTTCTTT.

This clonotype was detected once. The chain links TRBV2 to TRBJ2-2; no reliable D call. This CDR3 region has 13 residues. The V end was cut by 1 base, the J end by 9 bases, with 9 bases between. Per germline, CDR1 SNHLY and CDR2 FYNNEI. The CDR3 region has the DNA TGTGCCAGCAGTGAAGTTGGTGGATGGGAGCTGTTTTTT. This encodes CASSEVGGWELFF.

This chain joins TRBV27 and TRBJ1-1; D is undetermined. V was cut by 2 bases and J by 6 bases, with 13 bases left in between. The V gene's germline CDR1 is MNHEY and CDR2 SMNVEV (reference sequence). The CDR3 has 14 amino acids. CDR3 bases: TGTGCCAGCAGTTTAATACCTAGACGGGCTGAAGCTTTCTTT. The encoded protein is CASSLIPRRAEAFF.

The table lists this clonotype with a count of one. The chain carries TRBV2 and TRBJ2-7; 10 bases fit TRBD1. The germline V gene has CDR1 SNHLY and CDR2 FYNNEI. After removal of 1 base from V and 3 bases from J, the junction contained 6 bases not matched to a gene. The CDR3 contains 16 residues. The CDR3 reads CASSEGWDRGIYEQYF. For the CDR3, the DNA is TGTGCCAGCAGTGAAGGGTGGGACAGGGGTATCTACGAGCAGTACTTC.

The gene calls are TRBV11-3 and TRBJ2-2; D is uncertain. Germline values: CDR1 SGHNT, CDR2 YENEEA. The V and J ends lost 0 bases and 4 bases respectively, with 6 bases between them. The CDR3 consists of 14 residues. The chain's CDR3 is CASSLDQVTGELFF. The DNA of the CDR3 is TGTGCCAGCAGCTTAGATCAGGTCACCGGGGAGCTGTTTTTT. Full variable domain (remainder filled in from reference TRBV11-3 and TRBJ2-2): EAGVVQSPRYKIIEKKQPVAFWCNPISGHNTLYWYLQNLGQGPELLIRYENEEAVDDSQLPKDRFSAERLKGVDSTLKIQPAELGDSAVYLCASSLDQVTGELFFGEGSRLTVL.

The V gene is TRBV6-1, the J gene TRBJ1-1; possibly TRBD1 for D (5 bases). CDR1 is MNHNS, CDR2 SASEGT, per germline. Trimming took off 7 bases at V and 6 bases at J, with 18 bases between the two ends. This CDR3 contains 14 residues. The CDR3 reads CASKLGTPGAEAFF. The CDR3 DNA reads as TGTGCCAGCAAACTCGGGACCCCCGGCGCTGAAGCTTTCTTT.

The chain is built from TRBV7-9 and TRBJ2-7, with a possible D match to TRBD1 (5 bases). The CDR3 has 15 residues. The V end lost 5 bases, the J end lost 1 base, and 15 bases lay between the germline ends. CDR1 is SEHNR, CDR2 FQNEAQ, per germline (reference sequence). CDR3 protein: CASSHGALSSYEQYF. CDR3 sequence (DNA): TGTGCCAGCAGCCATGGGGCTTTATCGTCCTACGAGCAGTACTTC.

The rearrangement joins TRBV12-5 to TRBJ2-3, with 15 bases that match TRBD2. Germline CDR1 and CDR2: LGHNT and FRNRAP. J lost 4 bases, V lost 1 base, and 0 bases had no gene match. The CDR3 has 16 residues. The CDR3 loop reads CASGLGTSGGADTQYF. CDR3 DNA: TGTGCTAGTGGTTTGGGGACTAGCGGGGGGGCAGATACGCAGTATTTT.

The gene calls are TRBV25-1 and TRBJ1-1, with D maybe TRBD1 (6 bases). The V and J ends lost 8 bases and 3 bases respectively, with 13 bases between them. There are 13 residues in the CDR3. Looked up from germline, CDR1 is MGHDK and CDR2 is SYGVNS. The CDR3 spells CASGGSPHTEAFF. The CDR3 nucleotides are TGTGCCAGCGGGGGCAGCCCCCACACTGAAGCTTTCTTT. The complete variable domain, with remaining parts taken from reference TRBV25-1 and TRBJ1-1, reads EADIYQTPRYLVIGTGKKITLECSQTMGHDKMYWYQQDPGMELHLIHYSYGVNSTEKGDLSSESTVSRIRTEHFPLTLESARPSHTSQYLCASGGSPHTEAFFGQGTRLTVV.

The rearrangement uses TRBV5-4 and TRBJ1-4, with unresolved D. This CDR3 spans 12 amino acids. The germline CDR1 and CDR2 sequences are SGHNT and YYREEE (reference sequence). V was cut by 4 bases and J by 13 bases, with 14 bases left in between. The CDR3 bases are TGTGCCAGCAGCGGGCAGAGCCAGCGACTGTTTTTT. It codes for CASSGQSQRLFF.

The rearrangement joins TRBV2 to TRBJ2-2; 7 bases map to TRBD1. With V trimmed by 6 bases and J by 4 bases, 8 bases remained unmatched. This CDR3 comprises 15 residues. CDR1 is SNHLY, CDR2 FYNNEI, per germline. The CDR3 DNA is TGTGCCAGCAGACCGGACAGGAGCAGCACCGGGGAGCTGTTTTTT. Protein: CASRPDRSSTGELFF.

The chain combines TRBV28 with TRBJ2-3; 15 nucleotides match TRBD2. The CDR3 spans 21 residues. Germline CDR1 is MDHEN and CDR2 is SYDVKM. V gave up 2 bases and J gave up 4 bases; unmatched junction bases: 16. The CDR3 nucleotides read TGTGCCAGCAGTTTAACACCCCCGGGACTAGCGGGAGGAACAGCCTCAGATACGCAGTATTTT. It encodes CASSLTPPGLAGGTASDTQYF.

This chain connects TRBV27 to TRBJ1-1; the match to TRBD1 covers 9 bases. V was clipped by 5 bases and J by 6 bases; unmatched bases: 10. From germline, CDR1 is MNHEY and CDR2 SMNVEV (reference sequence). This CDR3 spans 15 amino acids. The CDR3 coding sequence is TGTGCCAGCAGTGAAACAGGGGGCGCCAAGGCTGAAGCTTTCTTT. It is translated as CASSETGGAKAEAFF.

This clonotype showed up just a few times. The V and J genes are TRBV12-3 or TRBV12-4 and TRBJ2-4, with a possible D match to TRBD1 (6 bases). The CDR3 totals 17 residues. The ends were cut back, 7 bases at V and 2 bases at J, with 21 bases in the middle. Here the CDR3 DNA reads TGTGCCAGCAAAAACCTCAGGGGATTGGGGACCAAAAACATTCAGTACTTC. This translates into CASKNLRGLGTKNIQYF.

Notes on this clonotype: Because the CDR3's place on the DNA is in doubt, the DNA is left out and the CDR3 is given as listed by TCRdb. The J gene is TRBJ1-5, the V gene TRBV27. The CDR3 region is 22 residues in length, termini included. Germline CDR1 is MNHEY and CDR2 is SMNVEV (reference sequence). The CDR3 protein is CASTNQTSMYLCASSSGKPQHF.

The chain carries TRBV19 and TRBJ1-4, with no clear D. CDR3 size: 15 residues. With 5 bases removed from V and 7 bases from J, the gap between germline ends came to 17 bases. In germline, CDR1 is LNHDA, CDR2 SQIVND (reference sequence). The CDR3 nucleotides read TGTGCCAGTAGTCCCTCCGGGATTGGCCGTGAAAAACTGTTTTTT. It specifies CASSPSGIGREKLFF.

This clonotype was seen only a few times. J is TRBJ2-2 and V is TRBV5-1; 8 bases match TRBD1. This CDR3 is 15 amino acids long. Germline CDR1 reads SGHRS; CDR2 reads YFSETQ. After removal of 1 base from V and 5 bases from J, the junction contained 4 bases not matched to a gene. CDR3 sequence reads: CASSLQGAGTGELFF. CDR3 nucleotide sequence: TGCGCCAGCAGCTTGCAGGGGGCCGGGACCGGGGAGCTGTTTTTT.